This TCR beta chain was recorded in a study of cytotoxic CD8 clonotypes in ibrutinib-treated CLL. TCRdb's table, derived via immunoSEQ multiplex PCR, lists solely in-frame clones and lacks some. This sample has fewer than 70,000 clones, with around 68% found just once. This CDR3 is built from 15 residues. J lost 6 bases, V lost 5 bases, and 11 bases had no gene match. In germline, CDR1 is MNHEY, CDR2 SVGAGI. Study-level results: Clonotypes that were public were uncommon, and they contracted or stayed stable on treatment. The times at which samples were taken varied between sustained-remission and progressing patients.

This clone showed up just a few times. Its antigen is currently unknown. This sequence was found in a human donor with chronic lymphocytic leukemia. The specimen was PBMCs, collected after 12 months of ibrutinib treatment. The chain employs TRBV6-5 and TRBJ1-2, with 8 bases lining up with TRBD1. CDR3 nucleotide sequence: TGTGCCAGCAGTCCCAGGGGGCCCGGTAGGGATGGCTACACCTTC. Its protein product is CASSPRGPGRDGYTF.